This TCR beta chain was captured by sequencing in a study of human T cells and chemical hapten exposure. Study-wide context: Diphenylcyclopropenone doses were given weekly to the scalps of patients across the roughly 24-week study. Patches with 0.01% DPC went on the upper back, and the tests were read at 6 days. Study results and caveats: Significantly more large CDR3 similarity clusters were formed by expanded TCRs than by controls. There was alopecia in the donors, so their immune response may differ from that of healthy people.

This clonotype was picked up one time. Its antigen is undetermined. Time point: pre-sensitization, week 0. This sample's treatment: therapeutic diphenylcyclopropenone sensitization with weekly scalp DPC. Trimming pared 2 bases from V and 3 bases from J, leaving 14 bases between. The CDR3 length is 17 residues. Germline CDR1 SGHDN, CDR2 FVKESK. TCRdb analysed the RACE reads with MiXCR anew, one entry per CDR3 protein. The data hold 84,000 or so distinct CDR3 sequences, with 8.5% observed a single time. The TCR was taken from a man aged 35 to 55 with alopecia areata. Some clones in this sample may be carry-over from other donors' samples. The genes are TRBV14 and TRBJ2-6, with D uncertain. The sample in question was whole blood, obtained in connection with sensitization to the hapten diphenylcyclopropenone (DPC). The CDR3 here is CASSQFVAGGGANVLTF. The CDR3 DNA sequence: TGTGCCAGCAGCCAATTTGTGGCCGGCGGTGGGGCCAACGTCCTGACTTTC.